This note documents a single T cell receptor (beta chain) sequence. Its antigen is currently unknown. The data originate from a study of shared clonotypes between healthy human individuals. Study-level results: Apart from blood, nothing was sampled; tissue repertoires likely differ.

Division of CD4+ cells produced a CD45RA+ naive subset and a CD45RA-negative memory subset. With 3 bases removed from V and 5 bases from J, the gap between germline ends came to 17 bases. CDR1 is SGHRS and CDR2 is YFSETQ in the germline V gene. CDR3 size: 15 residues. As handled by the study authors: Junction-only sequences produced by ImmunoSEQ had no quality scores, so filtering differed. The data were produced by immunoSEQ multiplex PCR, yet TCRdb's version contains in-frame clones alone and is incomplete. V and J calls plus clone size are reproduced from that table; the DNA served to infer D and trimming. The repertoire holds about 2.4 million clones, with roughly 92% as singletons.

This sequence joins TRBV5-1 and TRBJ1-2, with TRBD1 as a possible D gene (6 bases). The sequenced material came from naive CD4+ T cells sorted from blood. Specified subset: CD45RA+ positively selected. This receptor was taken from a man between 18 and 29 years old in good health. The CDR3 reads CASSYNRDGGYGYTF. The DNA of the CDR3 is TGCGCCAGCAGCTATAACAGGGATGGTGGGTATGGCTACACCTTC.